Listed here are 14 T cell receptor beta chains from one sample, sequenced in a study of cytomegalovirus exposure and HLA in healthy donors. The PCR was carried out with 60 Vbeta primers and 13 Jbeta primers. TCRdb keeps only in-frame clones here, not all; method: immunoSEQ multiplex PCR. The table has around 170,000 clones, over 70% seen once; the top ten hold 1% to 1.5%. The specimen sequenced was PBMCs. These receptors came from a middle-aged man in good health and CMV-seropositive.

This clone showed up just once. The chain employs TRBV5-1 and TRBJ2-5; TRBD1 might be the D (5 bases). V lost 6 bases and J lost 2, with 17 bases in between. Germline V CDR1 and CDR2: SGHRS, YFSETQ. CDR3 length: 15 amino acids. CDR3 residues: CASTKTEPSQETQYF. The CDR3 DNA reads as TGCGCCAGCACGAAGACAGAACCCTCACAAGAGACCCAGTACTTC.

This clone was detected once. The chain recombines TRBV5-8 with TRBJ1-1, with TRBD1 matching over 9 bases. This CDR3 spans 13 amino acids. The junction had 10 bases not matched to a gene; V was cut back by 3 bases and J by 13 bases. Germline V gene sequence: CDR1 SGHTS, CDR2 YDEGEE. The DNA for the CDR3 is TGTGCCAGCAGCTCGGGACAGGGTCCCCGAGGTTTCTTT. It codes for CASSSGQGPRGFF.

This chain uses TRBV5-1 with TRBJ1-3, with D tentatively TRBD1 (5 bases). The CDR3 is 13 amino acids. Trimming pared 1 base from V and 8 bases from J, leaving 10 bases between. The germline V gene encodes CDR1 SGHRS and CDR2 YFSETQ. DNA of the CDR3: TGCGCCAGCAGCTTGTTAGGGGCTGACACCATATATTTT. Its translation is CASSLLGADTIYF.

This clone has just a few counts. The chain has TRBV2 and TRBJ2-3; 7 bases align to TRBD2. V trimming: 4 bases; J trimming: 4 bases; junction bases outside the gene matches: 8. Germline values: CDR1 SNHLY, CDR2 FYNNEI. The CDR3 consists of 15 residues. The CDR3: CASSAVGGEADTQYF. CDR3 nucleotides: TGTGCCAGCAGTGCCGTGGGGGGGGAGGCAGATACGCAGTATTTT.

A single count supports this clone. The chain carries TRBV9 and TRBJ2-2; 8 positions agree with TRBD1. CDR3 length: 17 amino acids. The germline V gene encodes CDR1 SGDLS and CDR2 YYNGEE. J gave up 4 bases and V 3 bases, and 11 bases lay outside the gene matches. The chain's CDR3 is CASSGAGQGSSTGELFF. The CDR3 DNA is TGTGCCAGCAGCGGGGCCGGACAGGGTAGTTCCACCGGGGAGCTGTTTTTT. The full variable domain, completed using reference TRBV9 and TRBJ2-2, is DSGVTQTPKHLITATGQRVTLRCSPRSGDLSVYWYQQSLDQGLQFLIQYYNGEERAKGNILERFSAQQFPDLHSELNLSSLELGDSALYFCASSGAGQGSSTGELFFGEGSRLTVL.

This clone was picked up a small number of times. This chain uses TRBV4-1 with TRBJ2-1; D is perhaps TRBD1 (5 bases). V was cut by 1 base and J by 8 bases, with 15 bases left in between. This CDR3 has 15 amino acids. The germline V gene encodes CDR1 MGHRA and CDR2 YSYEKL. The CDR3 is CASSQVSATQDEQFF. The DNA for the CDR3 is TGCGCCAGCAGCCAAGTCTCCGCGACACAGGATGAGCAGTTCTTC.

The CDR3 coding sequence is TGTGCCAGCTCACCACCTCAGGATACGCAGTATTTT. Protein: CASSPPQDTQYF. The V call is TRBV18, the J call TRBJ2-3; D call uncertain. Germline loops: CDR1 KGHSH, CDR2 LQKENI. The V end was cut by 0 bases, the J end by 6 bases, with 4 bases between. This CDR3 region has 12 residues.

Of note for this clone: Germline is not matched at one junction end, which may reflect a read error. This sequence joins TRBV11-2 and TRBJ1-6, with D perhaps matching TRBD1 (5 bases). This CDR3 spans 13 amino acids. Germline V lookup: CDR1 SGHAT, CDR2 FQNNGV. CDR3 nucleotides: TGTGCCAGCAGCTTAGAGGACCGAACAGGATCCTACTTT. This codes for CASSLEDRTGSYF.

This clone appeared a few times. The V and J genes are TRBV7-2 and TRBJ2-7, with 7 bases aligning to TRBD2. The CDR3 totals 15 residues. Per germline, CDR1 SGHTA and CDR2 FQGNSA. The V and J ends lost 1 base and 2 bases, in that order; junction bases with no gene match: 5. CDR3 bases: TGTGCCAGCAGCTTAGGCGCGGGGGAAGCCTACGAGCAGTACTTC. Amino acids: CASSLGAGEAYEQYF.

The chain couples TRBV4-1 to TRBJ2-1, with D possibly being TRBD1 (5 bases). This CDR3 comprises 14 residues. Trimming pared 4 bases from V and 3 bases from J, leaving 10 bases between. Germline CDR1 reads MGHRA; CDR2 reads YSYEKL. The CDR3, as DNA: TGCGCCAGCAGCCGCCAGGGTTTCTACAATGAGCAGTTCTTC. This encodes CASSRQGFYNEQFF.

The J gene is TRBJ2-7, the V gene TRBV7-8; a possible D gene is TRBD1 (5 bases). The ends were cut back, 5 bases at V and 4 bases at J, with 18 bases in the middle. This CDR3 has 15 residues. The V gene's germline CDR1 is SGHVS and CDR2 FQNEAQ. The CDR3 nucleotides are TGTGCCAGCAGCCCATACGCGACGGACAAGTACGAGCAGTACTTC. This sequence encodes CASSPYATDKYEQYF.

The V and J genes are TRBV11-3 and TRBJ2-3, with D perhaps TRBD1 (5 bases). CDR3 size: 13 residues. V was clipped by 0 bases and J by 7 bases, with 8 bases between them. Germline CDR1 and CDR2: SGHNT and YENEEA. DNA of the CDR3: TGTGCCAGCAGCTTAGAGGCAGGGCATACGCAGTATTTT. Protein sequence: CASSLEAGHTQYF.

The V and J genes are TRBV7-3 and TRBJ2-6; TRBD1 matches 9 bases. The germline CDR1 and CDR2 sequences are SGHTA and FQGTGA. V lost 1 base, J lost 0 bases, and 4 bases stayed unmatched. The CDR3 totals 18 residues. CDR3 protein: CASSLMGQGLSGANVLTF. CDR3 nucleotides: TGTGCCAGCAGCTTAATGGGACAGGGCCTCTCTGGGGCCAACGTCCTGACTTTC.

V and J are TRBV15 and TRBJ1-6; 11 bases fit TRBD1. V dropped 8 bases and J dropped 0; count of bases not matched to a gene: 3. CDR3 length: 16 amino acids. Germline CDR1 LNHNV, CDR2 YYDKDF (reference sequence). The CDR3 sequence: CATGQGAGSYNSPLHF. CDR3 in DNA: TGTGCCACCGGACAGGGGGCCGGCTCCTATAATTCACCCCTCCACTTT.